These 32 T cell receptor beta chains came from one sample sequenced in a study of shared clonotypes between healthy human individuals. It was CD45RO-negative cells, positively selected for CCR7, that made up naive CD8 cells, with terminally differentiated effector memory CD45RA+ cells excluded. The method was immunoSEQ multiplex PCR; TCRdb's version includes in-frame clones alone and lacks a portion of them. This table holds roughly 770,000 clones, 96% found once. Material: naive CD8+ T cells sorted from blood. All receptors come from a man aged 25 to 40 in good health.

Notes on this clone: A read error may account for a junction end that differs from germline. This sequence joins TRBV29-1 and TRBJ2-1, with no clear D. Per germline, CDR1 SQVTM and CDR2 ANQGSEA. This CDR3 is built from 15 residues. The CDR3 DNA sequence: TGCAGCGTTGAAGATTCAGGAATTAAATACAATAAGCAGTTCTTC. It translates to CSVEDSGIKYNKQFF.

Here the CDR3 reads CASSPGATYEQYF. CDR3 bases: TGTGCCAGCAGCCCGGGAGCTACCTACGAGCAGTACTTC. This chain joins TRBV5-4 and TRBJ2-7; tentative D call: TRBD2 (6 bases). Germline V lookup: CDR1 SGHNT, CDR2 YYREEE (reference sequence). The V and J ends lost 4 bases and 2 bases respectively, with 10 bases between them. The CDR3 contains 13 residues.

Remarks on this clone: The sample holds other DNA sequences that translate to the same CDR3. The rearrangement links TRBV29-1 to TRBJ2-7; the match to TRBD1 covers 8 bases. V was clipped by 1 base and J by 2 bases; unmatched bases: 7. Germline V gene lookup returns CDR1 SQVTM and CDR2 ANQGSEA. CDR3 size: 15 residues. This CDR3 is CSVEGAGQGAYEQYF. The CDR3 coding sequence is TGCAGCGTTGAAGGCGCCGGACAGGGAGCCTACGAGCAGTACTTC.

CDR3 sequence reads: CASFLSQPQHF. CDR3 DNA: TGTGCCAGCTTTCTCAGTCAGCCCCAGCATTTT. V usage is TRBV21-1 and J usage is TRBJ1-5; the DNA was not compared with TRBD1, the D call given in the table. TRBV21-1 is annotated as a pseudogene. This CDR3 spans 11 amino acids.

The chain has TRBV16 and TRBJ2-1; 9 bases are shared with TRBD2. Germline CDR1 reads KGHSY; CDR2 reads FQNENV. V lost 8 bases, J lost 7 bases, and 6 bases stayed unmatched. The CDR3 runs 13 residues. The CDR3 sequence is CASGAGGINEQFF. The DNA for the CDR3 is TGTGCCAGCGGTGCGGGAGGGATTAATGAGCAGTTCTTC.

The gene calls are TRBV7-8 and TRBJ2-3; TRBD1 matches 9 bases. Germline V lookup: CDR1 SGHVS, CDR2 FQNEAQ. The CDR3 extends over 16 amino acids. Trimming removed 1 base from V and 2 bases from J; junction bases left unmatched: 4. The CDR3 DNA follows: TGTGCCAGCAGCTTAGTTAGGGACAGGGTCACAGATACGCAGTATTTT. It encodes CASSLVRDRVTDTQYF. The variable domain in full, with the rest retrieved from reference TRBV7-8 and TRBJ2-3, is GAGVSQSPRYKVAKRGQDVALRCDPISGHVSLFWYQQALGQGPEFLTYFQNEAQLDKSGLPSDRFFAERPEGSVSTLKIQRTQQEDSAVYLCASSLVRDRVTDTQYFGPGTRLTVL.

V usage is TRBV7-9 and J usage is TRBJ2-7; D uncertain. This CDR3 region has 14 residues. V was cut by 0 bases and J by 1 base, with 7 bases left in between. Germline-derived CDR1 and CDR2 are SEHNR and FQNEAQ (reference sequence). CDR3 in DNA: TGTGCCAGCAGCTTAGCTCAGGAGTCCTACGAGCAGTACTTC. It translates to CASSLAQESYEQYF.

This chain connects TRBV6-5 to TRBJ2-2; the match to TRBD2 covers 9 bases. The CDR3 runs 16 residues. Germline CDR1 and CDR2: MNHEY and SVGAGI. The V and J ends lost 3 bases and 2 bases, in that order; junction bases with no gene match: 4. CDR3 nucleotide sequence: TGTGCCAGCAGTTATAATAGCGGGAGTAACACCGGGGAGCTGTTTTTT. It is translated as CASSYNSGSNTGELFF.

This clone was detected only a few times. V usage is TRBV1 and J usage is TRBJ1-4. TRBV1 is reported as a pseudogene. The CDR3 sequence is 12 residues long. This chain's CDR3 is CTPVAENEKLFF. As DNA, the CDR3 is TGCACCCCGGTGGCGGAAAATGAAAAACTGTTTTTT.

The chain recombines TRBV19 with TRBJ2-7; 9 bases are a match to TRBD1. Trimming took 7 bases from V and 5 from J; bases not matched to a gene: 9. The CDR3 totals 14 residues. Per the germline V gene, CDR1 is LNHDA and CDR2 is SQIVND (reference sequence). The CDR3 here is CASTGQGLSNEQYF. Here the CDR3 DNA reads TGTGCCAGTACTGGACAGGGGTTATCGAACGAGCAGTACTTC. Together with reference TRBV19 and TRBJ2-7, the CDR3 gives the full variable domain: DGGITQSPKYLFRKEGQNVTLSCEQNLNHDAMYWYRQDPGQGLRLIYYSQIVNDFQKGDIAEGYSVSREKKESFPLTVTSAQKNPTAFYLCASTGQGLSNEQYFGPGTRLTVT.

This chain connects TRBV28 to TRBJ1-2; weak D call: TRBD1 (5 bases). V lost 5 bases, J lost 2 bases, and 15 bases lay in between. The CDR3 extends over 15 amino acids. Germline assignment: CDR1 MDHEN and CDR2 SYDVKM. CDR3 sequence reads: CASSPREGFNYGYTF. In DNA, the CDR3 is TGTGCCAGCAGTCCCCGGGAGGGGTTCAACTATGGCTACACCTTC.

This clone came up once. This chain connects TRBV7-9 to TRBJ2-2; either TRBD1 or TRBD2 may supply D (5 bases each). The CDR3 runs 14 residues. Per germline, CDR1 SEHNR and CDR2 FQNEAQ (reference sequence). Trimming cost V 1 base and J 5 bases, with 8 bases left between them. This chain's CDR3 is CASSLGGVTGELFF. The CDR3 region has the DNA TGTGCCAGCAGCTTAGGAGGGGTAACCGGGGAGCTGTTTTTT.

The genes are TRBV11-2 and TRBJ2-5; possible D gene TRBD1, 6 bases. V shed 1 base and J shed 4 bases, with 16 bases lying between them. CDR3 length equals 16 residues. Germline V gene data show CDR1 as SGHAT and CDR2 as FQNNGV. CDR3: CASSLARGGRAETQYF. In nucleotides, the CDR3 is TGTGCCAGCAGCTTAGCCCGAGGGGGACGGGCAGAGACCCAGTACTTC.

The chain carries TRBV29-1 and TRBJ2-5; maybe TRBD2 (5 bases). The CDR3 length is 12 residues. CDR1 is SQVTM and CDR2 is ANQGSEA in the germline V gene. Trimming removed 5 bases from V and 5 bases from J, with 12 bases in between. The CDR3, as DNA: TGCAGCGTTCTTTGGACTGAGGAGACCCAGTACTTC. Protein sequence: CSVLWTEETQYF.

V is TRBV13 and J is TRBJ2-7; the match to TRBD1 covers 9 bases. After removal of 0 bases from V and 4 bases from J, the junction contained 7 bases not matched to a gene. This CDR3 contains 16 residues. Germline assignment: CDR1 PRHDT and CDR2 FYEKMQ (reference sequence). The CDR3 region has the DNA TGTGCCAGCAGCTTAGGCCTTTTAGGGACAGGGTACGAGCAGTACTTC. Translation gives CASSLGLLGTGYEQYF.

V gene TRBV29-1 combines with J gene TRBJ2-7; possible D gene TRBD2, 5 bases. The CDR3 has 14 amino acids. V lost 4 bases and J lost 1, with 14 bases in between. Germline V gives CDR1 SQVTM, CDR2 ANQGSEA. The CDR3 reads CSVGGDGLSYEQYF. CDR3 DNA sequence: TGCAGCGTTGGGGGAGACGGACTTTCCTACGAGCAGTACTTC.

This chain uses TRBV7-8 with TRBJ2-7; D remains ambiguous. Trimming shortened V by 5 bases and J by 6 bases, and 11 bases separated the two germline ends. Germline loops: CDR1 SGHVS, CDR2 FQNEAQ. The CDR3 is made up of 12 amino acids. The CDR3 DNA reads as TGTGCCAGCAGCGCTAGACTGATCGAGCAGTACTTC. As protein: CASSARLIEQYF. The entire variable domain, with the rest obtained from reference TRBV7-8 and TRBJ2-7, is as follows: GAGVSQSPRYKVAKRGQDVALRCDPISGHVSLFWYQQALGQGPEFLTYFQNEAQLDKSGLPSDRFFAERPEGSVSTLKIQRTQQEDSAVYLCASSARLIEQYFGPGTRLTVT.

The chain combines TRBV7-2 with TRBJ1-1; TRBD1 aligns across 7 bases. Germline CDR1 SGHTA, CDR2 FQGNSA. Trimming took 5 bases from V and 5 from J; bases not matched to a gene: 11. The CDR3 extends over 15 amino acids. In nucleotides, the CDR3 is TGTGCCAGCAGCCTAGAGGGGGCCTCAGGGACTGAAGCTTTCTTT. The encoded protein is CASSLEGASGTEAFF. The full variable domain, its missing parts supplied by reference TRBV7-2 and TRBJ1-1, is GAGVSQSPSNKVTEKGKDVELRCDPISGHTALYWYRQSLGQGLEFLIYFQGNSAPDKSGLPSDRFSAERTGGSVSTLTIQRTQQEDSAVYLCASSLEGASGTEAFFGQGTRLTVV.

Comments on this clone: At the DNA level, this CDR3 is encoded by other sequences in the same sample as well. Here the CDR3 DNA reads TGCAGCGTTGATAAGAACACTGAAGCTTTCTTT. This gives the protein CSVDKNTEAFF. The rearrangement joins TRBV29-1 to TRBJ1-1; no definite D call. The CDR3 has 11 residues. Germline assignment: CDR1 SQVTM and CDR2 ANQGSEA. The V gene lost 3 bases and the J gene lost 1 base, with 3 bases spanning the gap.

The rearrangement links TRBV19 to TRBJ1-5; tentatively, D is TRBD1 (5 bases). Germline CDR1 LNHDA, CDR2 SQIVND (reference sequence). The CDR3 has 12 amino acids. Trimming stripped 7 bases from V and 6 bases from J, with 10 bases between. CDR3 DNA sequence: TGTGCCAGTAAGGAGGGGAGTCAGCCCCAGCATTTT. This sequence encodes CASKEGSQPQHF.

Worth noting for this clone: Other nucleotide sequences from this sample produce the same CDR3. This sequence joins TRBV6-4 and TRBJ2-2, with D unresolved. This CDR3 spans 13 amino acids. Germline loops: CDR1 MRHNA, CDR2 SNTAGT. V was clipped by 0 bases and J by 4 bases, with 3 bases between them. As DNA, the CDR3 is TGTGCCAGCAGTGACTCAGGCACCGGGGAGCTGTTTTTT. It specifies CASSDSGTGELFF.

As regards this clone: The sample holds other DNA sequences that translate to the same CDR3. This sequence joins TRBV7-9 and TRBJ2-1; 7 positions match TRBD2. With 5 bases clipped from V and 2 bases from J, the junction kept 6 bases outside the gene matches. Germline V CDR1 and CDR2: SEHNR, FQNEAQ (reference sequence). The CDR3 has 15 amino acids. The CDR3 spells CASSPRAGAYNEQFF. For the CDR3, the DNA is TGTGCCAGCAGCCCCAGGGCGGGAGCCTACAATGAGCAGTTCTTC.

The rearrangement links TRBV4-1 to TRBJ2-7, with 10 bases fitting TRBD2. The CDR3 loop spans 18 amino acids. Germline trimming cut 0 bases from V and 0 bases from J; bases unmatched to any gene: 8. The germline V gene has CDR1 MGHRA and CDR2 YSYEKL. The CDR3 here is CASSQDGGAGGPSYEQYF. The CDR3, as DNA: TGCGCCAGCAGCCAAGATGGAGGAGCGGGAGGGCCCTCCTACGAGCAGTACTTC.

The chain couples TRBV9 to TRBJ2-1; 7 bases fit TRBD2. In germline, CDR1 is SGDLS, CDR2 YYNGEE. The V gene end was trimmed by 2 bases and the J gene end by 6 bases; junction bases not matched to a gene: 5. The CDR3 length is 14 residues. CDR3 protein: CASSVSGALNEQFF. CDR3 DNA sequence: TGTGCCAGCAGCGTCAGCGGGGCCCTCAATGAGCAGTTCTTC.

The chain's CDR3 is CASSLVQREGLDTQYF. CDR3 DNA sequence: TGTGCCAGCAGCTTAGTACAGCGGGAGGGCCTAGATACGCAGTATTTT. The chain uses TRBV7-9 and TRBJ2-3; TRBD2 matches at 10 bases. Germline CDR1 is SEHNR and CDR2 is FQNEAQ (reference sequence). V lost 1 base, J lost 5 bases, and 6 bases stayed unmatched. This CDR3 comprises 16 residues.

To note about this clone: Other DNA sequences from this sample encode an identical CDR3 as well. CDR3 coding DNA: TGTGCCAGCAGTTACTCCTCCGGAAATGAGCAGTTCTTC. It is translated as CASSYSSGNEQFF. V is TRBV6-5 and J is TRBJ2-1, with D unclear. The germline V gene has CDR1 MNHEY and CDR2 SVGAGI. With 0 bases removed from V and 7 bases from J, the gap between germline ends came to 7 bases. CDR3 size: 13 residues.

The V and J genes are TRBV5-4 and TRBJ2-7; no reliable D call. The CDR3 is made up of 16 amino acids. Germline CDR1 SGHNT, CDR2 YYREEE (reference sequence). V was pared by 4 bases and J by 2 bases, with 19 bases between. The CDR3 loop is CASSPSLGSPTYEQYF. CDR3 nucleotides: TGTGCCAGCAGCCCATCCCTTGGCTCGCCGACCTACGAGCAGTACTTC.

V gene TRBV15 combines with J gene TRBJ2-1, with TRBD2 as a possible D gene (6 bases). Germline values: CDR1 LNHNV, CDR2 YYDKDF (reference sequence). This CDR3 has 14 residues. V shed 1 base and J shed 9 bases, with 13 bases lying between them. Here the CDR3 reads CATSRGGTGVEQFF. The CDR3 DNA reads as TGTGCCACCAGCAGAGGGGGGACGGGAGTTGAGCAGTTCTTC.

As for this clone: One end of the junction is discordant with germline, which a read error may explain. The chain has TRBV7-2 and TRBJ2-1; TRBD2 might be the D (5 bases). There are 12 residues in the CDR3. The germline V gene encodes CDR1 SGHTA and CDR2 FQGNSA. The CDR3 DNA sequence: TGTGCCAGCAGCTTCGACTACCATGAGCAGTTCTTC. Its protein product is CASSFDYHEQFF.

This chain links TRBV9 with TRBJ2-7, with 8 bases identical to TRBD2. Trimming removed 4 bases from V and 4 bases from J; junction bases left unmatched: 7. The CDR3 is 14 residues long. Germline-derived CDR1 and CDR2 are SGDLS and YYNGEE. For the CDR3, the DNA is TGTGCCAGCAGCCGTAAACGGGAGGGGTACGAGCAGTACTTC. It is translated as CASSRKREGYEQYF.

To note about this clone: Other DNA sequences from this sample encode an identical CDR3 as well. The V gene is TRBV6-6, the J gene TRBJ2-3; 9 nucleotides line up with TRBD2. Trimming took 2 bases from V and 2 from J; bases not matched to a gene: 2. The CDR3 contains 15 residues. CDR1 is MNHNY, CDR2 SVGAGI, per germline (reference sequence). CDR3 sequence (DNA): TGTGCCAGCAGTTACCTAGCGGGGACCACAGATACGCAGTATTTT. Protein product: CASSYLAGTTDTQYF.

The chain links TRBV4-1 to TRBJ2-2, with TRBD1 as a possible D gene (7 bases). Trimming cost V 7 bases and J 5 bases, with 17 bases left between them. Germline CDR1 reads MGHRA; CDR2 reads YSYEKL. The CDR3 is 15 residues long. The CDR3 bases are TGCGCCAGCACCCCTCTTGCAGGGGGGACCGGGGAGCTGTTTTTT. It specifies CASTPLAGGTGELFF.